Below, 17 T cell receptor beta chains from the same sample are listed, as sequenced in a study of T-cell reconstitution after alpha-beta-depleted transplantation in children. TCRbeta library construction was performed incorporating unique molecular identifiers. TCRdb independently ran MiXCR on the PCR reads; one entry per CDR3 protein. The sample lists 190,000 or so distinct CDR3 sequences; 6.3% were seen once. The sequenced sample was PBMCs, obtained before TCRalphabeta/CD19-depleted stem cell transplant. Receptors originate from a girl under two years old with combined immunodeficiency, due to receive a stem cell transplant.

This chain uses TRBV12-3 or TRBV12-4 with TRBJ1-1; 7 nucleotides line up with TRBD1. The CDR3 is 15 amino acids. Losses at the gene ends were 1 base for V and 5 bases for J; bases not matched to a gene: 7. CDR3 sequence reads: CASSLVPGGRTEAFF. CDR3 in DNA: TGTGCCAGCAGTTTAGTGCCAGGGGGAAGGACTGAAGCTTTCTTT.

In this sample, this clonotype turned up many times. The V call is TRBV7-8, the J call TRBJ2-2; 10 bases are a match to TRBD2. CDR3 length equals 17 residues. Germline V gene lookup returns CDR1 SGHVS and CDR2 FQNEAQ. V shed 2 bases, J shed 4 bases, and the junction held 7 bases outside the gene matches. The CDR3 DNA reads as TGTGCCAGCAGCTTACAGCGGGGGGGCCCTCCCACCGGGGAGCTGTTTTTT. Protein: CASSLQRGGPPTGELFF.

Ten or more counts support this clonotype. The chain's CDR3 is CAIRGGTGAYEQYF. DNA for the CDR3: TGTGCCATCAGGGGGGGGACAGGGGCCTACGAGCAGTACTTC. The chain has TRBV10-3 and TRBJ2-7; 10 nucleotides match TRBD1. The CDR3 length is 14 residues. J gave up 2 bases and V 6 bases, and 4 bases lay outside the gene matches. Germline V gene data show CDR1 as ENHRY and CDR2 as SYGVKD.

In this sample, this clonotype turned up many times. The V and J genes are TRBV2 and TRBJ2-1; D perhaps matches TRBD1 (8 bases). The CDR3 consists of 16 residues. Germline lookup yields CDR1 SNHLY and CDR2 FYNNEI. V was pared by 1 base and J by 3 bases, with 13 bases between. The CDR3 sequence is CASSEETGDYYNEQFF. The CDR3 coding sequence is TGTGCCAGCAGTGAAGAGACAGGGGACTACTACAATGAGCAGTTCTTC.

This clonotype was detected a few times. This chain joins TRBV13 and TRBJ2-7; D is ambiguous. Looked up from germline, CDR1 is PRHDT and CDR2 is FYEKMQ (reference sequence). V was trimmed by 3 bases and J by 0 bases, leaving 3 bases between them. The CDR3 has 12 residues. The CDR3 sequence: CASSFGSYEQYF. CDR3 DNA sequence: TGTGCCAGCAGCTTCGGCTCCTACGAGCAGTACTTC.

This clonotype was detected many times. The V call is TRBV27, the J call TRBJ2-7; 9 nucleotides align to TRBD1. The CDR3 has 14 amino acids. Germline CDR1 and CDR2: MNHEY and SMNVEV (reference sequence). V lost 6 bases, J lost 7 bases, and 10 bases stayed unmatched. The CDR3 DNA reads as TGTGCCAGCAGCATCTACAGGGGGCGAGAAGAGCAGTACTTC. Protein product: CASSIYRGREEQYF.

This clonotype was counted many times. This chain uses TRBV15 with TRBJ1-5; D not certain. V dropped 11 bases and J dropped 0 bases, with 11 bases sitting between them. The CDR3 loop spans 13 amino acids. Germline loops: CDR1 LNHNV, CDR2 YYDKDF (reference sequence). The CDR3, as DNA: TGTGCCCCCCATTGGGGTAGCAATCAGCCCCAGCATTTT. Protein product: CAPHWGSNQPQHF.

This clonotype has ten or more counts. The V and J genes are TRBV6-5 and TRBJ2-5; possible D gene TRBD2, 6 bases. Germline lookup yields CDR1 MNHEY and CDR2 SVGAGI. CDR3 length: 14 amino acids. Between the trimmed V and J ends, which lost 3 bases and 1 base, there was a span of 9 bases. The CDR3 bases are TGTGCCAGCAGTTATCCGGGGGTCCAAGAGACCCAGTACTTC. It is translated as CASSYPGVQETQYF.

This clonotype occurred many times. The rearrangement joins TRBV7-9 to TRBJ2-1; no reliable D call. This CDR3 has 16 amino acids. From germline, CDR1 is SEHNR and CDR2 FQNEAQ (reference sequence). Deletions cut 5 bases from V and 0 bases from J, with 14 bases between. CDR3 sequence: CASSPGFSGSYNEQFF. CDR3 sequence (DNA): TGTGCCAGCAGCCCCGGTTTCTCCGGCTCCTACAATGAGCAGTTCTTC.

This clonotype was found a few times. The J gene is TRBJ2-7, the V gene TRBV18; TRBD2 matches at 10 bases. Germline CDR1 reads KGHSH; CDR2 reads LQKENI. This CDR3 has 16 residues. J was trimmed by 1 base and V by 3 bases; bases with no gene match: 6. CDR3 amino acids: CASSPTPGLASYEQYF. The CDR3, as DNA: TGTGCCAGCTCACCGACACCGGGACTAGCGTCCTACGAGCAGTACTTC.

This clonotype was found a few times. The chain carries TRBV18 and TRBJ1-6; D is perhaps TRBD1 (5 bases). This CDR3 has 15 amino acids. Trimming stripped 5 bases from V and 4 bases from J, with 12 bases between. Germline V gene data show CDR1 as KGHSH and CDR2 as LQKENI. The CDR3 is CASSFLDRYNSPLHF. The CDR3 bases are TGTGCCAGCTCATTTCTAGACAGATATAATTCACCCCTCCACTTT.

The genes are TRBV28 and TRBJ2-1; 9 bases align to TRBD2. The germline gives CDR1 MDHEN, CDR2 SYDVKM. The CDR3 is made up of 18 amino acids. Trimming removed 1 base from V and 10 bases from J; junction bases left unmatched: 17. CDR3 coding DNA: TGTGCCAGCAGTTTATTGGGAGGGCTAGCGGGAAGAGGGAGGGAGCAGTTCTTC. This sequence encodes CASSLLGGLAGRGREQFF.

This clonotype was detected ten times or more. The chain carries TRBV4-3 and TRBJ1-1; TRBD1 matches at 7 bases. The CDR3 extends over 14 amino acids. V gave up 0 bases and J gave up 6 bases; unmatched junction bases: 4. Germline CDR1 reads LGHNA; CDR2 reads YSLEER. The CDR3 spells CASSQDDRGPEAFF. The DNA for the CDR3 is TGCGCCAGCAGCCAAGATGATAGGGGGCCTGAAGCTTTCTTT.

In its sample, this clonotype was seen many times. V usage is TRBV6-2 or TRBV6-3 and J usage is TRBJ1-1, with 8 bases fitting TRBD1. CDR1 MNHEY and CDR2 SVGEGT come from the germline V gene. This CDR3 spans 15 amino acids. V lost 6 bases and J lost 0; bases outside the gene matches: 6. The CDR3, as DNA: TGTGCCAGCAGGTACAGGGGGATTATGAACACTGAAGCTTTCTTT. Translated: CASRYRGIMNTEAFF.

This clonotype was seen at least ten times. The rearrangement links TRBV29-1 to TRBJ1-1, with D perhaps TRBD1 (5 bases). Germline loops: CDR1 SQVTM, CDR2 ANQGSEA. V dropped 8 bases and J dropped 4 bases, with 14 bases sitting between them. The CDR3 covers 12 residues. This chain's CDR3 is CSLVQGGTEAFF. In DNA, the CDR3 is TGCAGCCTTGTTCAGGGAGGCACTGAAGCTTTCTTT.

This clonotype was found many times. This rearrangement joins TRBV12-3 or TRBV12-4 to TRBJ2-6; weak D call: TRBD1 (5 bases). V was pared by 5 bases and J by 0 bases, with 14 bases between. The CDR3 is 17 residues long. In DNA form, the CDR3 reads TGTGCCAGCAGTCGACAAACAGGTTACTCTGGGGCCAACGTCCTGACTTTC. This sequence encodes CASSRQTGYSGANVLTF.

This clonotype was recorded many times. The chain employs TRBV11-3 and TRBJ1-1; D is perhaps TRBD1 (5 bases). Germline lookup yields CDR1 SGHNT and CDR2 YENEEA. The germline V and J ends were trimmed by 1 base and 1 base, with 19 bases remaining between them. CDR3 length: 18 residues. The CDR3 bases are TGTGCCAGCAGCTTAGGGGGCCCATGGAGGGGCCCGAACACTGAAGCTTTCTTT. Translation gives CASSLGGPWRGPNTEAFF. Based on the CDR3 plus reference TRBV11-3 and TRBJ1-1, the full variable domain is EAGVVQSPRYKIIEKKQPVAFWCNPISGHNTLYWYLQNLGQGPELLIRYENEEAVDDSQLPKDRFSAERLKGVDSTLKIQPAELGDSAVYLCASSLGGPWRGPNTEAFFGQGTRLTVV.